A single sample gave rise to the 3 T cell receptor beta chains below, sequenced in a study of tumor and adjacent non-tumor tissue in lung cancer. The template was RNA from unsorted bulk tissue. A modified ARM-PCR protocol with three rounds of nested PCR amplified TCRbeta. TCRdb re-analysed the multiplex PCR reads in MiXCR, keeping a single row per CDR3 protein. Of approximately 86,000 distinct CDR3 sequences listed, roughly 72% are singletons. The sample consisted of lung tumor tissue. The receptors come from a woman aged 40 to 50 with non-small cell lung cancer.

To note about this clonotype: A junction boundary mismatches the germline segment, possibly from a read error. The chain carries TRBV6-1 and TRBJ2-3; 9 bases match TRBD1. CDR1 and CDR2 from the germline V gene are MNHNS and SASEGT. The CDR3 is made up of 13 amino acids. CDR3: CVSEGTGTDTQYF. Written as DNA, the CDR3 is TGTGTCAGCGAAGGGACAGGGACAGATACACAGTATTTT.

This clonotype was seen a few times. The chain links TRBV5-1 to TRBJ2-1, with a tentative D call TRBD2 (6 bases). V lost 8 bases, J lost 2 bases, and 23 bases lay in between. CDR3 length equals 17 residues. Germline CDR1 reads SGHRS; CDR2 reads YFSETQ. The CDR3 spells CASGAGILGAPYNEQFF. DNA of the CDR3: TGCGCCAGTGGAGCGGGTATCCTTGGGGCTCCCTACAATGAGCAGTTCTTC.

Notes on this clonotype: The conserved final phenylalanine or tryptophan is absent from the CDR3, which likely points to a read error. The rearrangement links TRBV9 to TRBJ2-7, with a weak D call TRBD2 (5 bases). CDR3 length equals 12 residues. The germline V gene encodes CDR1 SGDLS and CDR2 YYNGEE. Trimming stripped 4 bases from V and 6 bases from J, with 11 bases between. This CDR3 reads CASSPVGAEQYS. CDR3 DNA sequence: TGTGCCAGCAGCCCCGTGGGAGCCGAGCAGTACTCC.